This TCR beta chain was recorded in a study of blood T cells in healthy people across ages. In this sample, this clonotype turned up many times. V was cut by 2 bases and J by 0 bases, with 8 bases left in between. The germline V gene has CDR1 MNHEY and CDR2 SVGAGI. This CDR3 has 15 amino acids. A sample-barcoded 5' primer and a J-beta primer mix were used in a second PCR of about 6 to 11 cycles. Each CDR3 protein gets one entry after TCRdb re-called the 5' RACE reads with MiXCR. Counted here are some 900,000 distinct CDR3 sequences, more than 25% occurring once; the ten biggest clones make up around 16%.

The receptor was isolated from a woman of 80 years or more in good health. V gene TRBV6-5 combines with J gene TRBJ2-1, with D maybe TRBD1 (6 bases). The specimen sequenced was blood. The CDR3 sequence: CASSYVGGSYNEQFF. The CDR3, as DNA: TGTGCCAGCAGTTACGTAGGGGGCTCCTACAATGAGCAGTTCTTC.